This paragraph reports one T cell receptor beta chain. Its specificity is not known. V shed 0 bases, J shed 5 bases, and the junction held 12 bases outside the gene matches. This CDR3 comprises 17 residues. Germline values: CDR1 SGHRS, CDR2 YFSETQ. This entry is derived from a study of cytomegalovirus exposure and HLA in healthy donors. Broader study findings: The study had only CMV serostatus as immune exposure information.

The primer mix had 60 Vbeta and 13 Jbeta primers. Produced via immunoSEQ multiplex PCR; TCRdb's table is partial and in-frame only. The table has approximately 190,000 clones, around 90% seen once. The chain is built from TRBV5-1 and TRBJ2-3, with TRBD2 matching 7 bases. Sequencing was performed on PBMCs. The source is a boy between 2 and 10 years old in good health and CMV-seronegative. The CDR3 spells CASSLGTLAVSGDTQYF. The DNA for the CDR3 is TGCGCCAGCAGCTTGGGCACTCTAGCGGTCTCGGGAGATACGCAGTATTTT.